This T cell receptor beta chain appears in the sequencing data of a study of technical replicates of blood from a handful of donors. Details on this clone: Other nucleotide sequences in the sample specify the same CDR3.

The CDR3 is made up of 14 amino acids. CDR1 is MNHEY, CDR2 SVGAGI, per germline. The V and J ends lost 0 bases and 0 bases respectively, with 6 bases between them. This table comes from immunoSEQ multiplex PCR, and its TCRdb copy is limited to in-frame clones, with some not included. This sample has 40,000 to 60,000 clones, with about 93% found just once. The receptor was isolated from a human donor in good health. Some clones in this sample may be carry-over from other donors' samples. The V call is TRBV6-5, the J call TRBJ2-7; D remains ambiguous. Sample: PBMCs. CDR3 residues: CASSYSTSSYEQYF. The CDR3, as DNA: TGTGCCAGCAGTTACTCGACAAGCTCCTACGAGCAGTACTTC.